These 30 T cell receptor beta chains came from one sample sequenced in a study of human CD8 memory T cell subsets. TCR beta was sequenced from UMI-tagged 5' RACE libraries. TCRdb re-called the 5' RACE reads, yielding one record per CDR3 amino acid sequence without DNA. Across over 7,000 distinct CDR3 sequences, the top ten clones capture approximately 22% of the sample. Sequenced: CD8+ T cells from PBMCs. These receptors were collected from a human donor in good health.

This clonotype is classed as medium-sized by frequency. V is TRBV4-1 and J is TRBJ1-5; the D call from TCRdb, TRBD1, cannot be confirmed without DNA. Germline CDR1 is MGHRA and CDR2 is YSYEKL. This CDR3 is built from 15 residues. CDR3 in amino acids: CASSRGLGGNQPQHF.

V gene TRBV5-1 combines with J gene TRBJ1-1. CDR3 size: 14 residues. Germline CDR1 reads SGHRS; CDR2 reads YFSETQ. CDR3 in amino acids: CASSLGQRDTEAFF.

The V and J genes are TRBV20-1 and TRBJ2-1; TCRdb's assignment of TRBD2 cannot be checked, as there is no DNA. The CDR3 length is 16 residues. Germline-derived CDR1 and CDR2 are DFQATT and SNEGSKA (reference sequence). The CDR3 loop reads CSAREVRESSYNEQFF.

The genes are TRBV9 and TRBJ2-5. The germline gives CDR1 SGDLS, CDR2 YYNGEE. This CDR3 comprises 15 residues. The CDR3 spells CASSVENTYQETQYF.

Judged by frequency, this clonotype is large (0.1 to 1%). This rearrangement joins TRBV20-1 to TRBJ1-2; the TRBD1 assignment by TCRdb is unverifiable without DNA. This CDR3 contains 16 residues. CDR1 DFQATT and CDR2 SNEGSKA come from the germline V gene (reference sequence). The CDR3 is CSARDQIRGNEGGYTF.

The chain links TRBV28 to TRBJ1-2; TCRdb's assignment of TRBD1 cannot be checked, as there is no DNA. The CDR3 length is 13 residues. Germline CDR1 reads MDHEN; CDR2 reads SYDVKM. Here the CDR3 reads CASSLFSGSGYTF.

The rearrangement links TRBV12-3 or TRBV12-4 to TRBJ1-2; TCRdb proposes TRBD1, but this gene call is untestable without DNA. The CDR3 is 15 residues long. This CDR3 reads CASSPSGGANYGYTF.

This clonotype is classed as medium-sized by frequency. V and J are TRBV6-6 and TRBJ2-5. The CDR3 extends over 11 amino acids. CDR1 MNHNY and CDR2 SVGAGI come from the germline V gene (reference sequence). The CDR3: CASLSGETQYF.

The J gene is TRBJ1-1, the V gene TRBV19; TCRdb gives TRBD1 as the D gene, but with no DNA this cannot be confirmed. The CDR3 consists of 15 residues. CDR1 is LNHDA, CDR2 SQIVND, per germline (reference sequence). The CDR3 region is CASSPHGGTDTEAFF.

CDR3: CASSPRDRGGYEQYF. The genes are TRBV7-9 and TRBJ2-7; no DNA is available, so the TRBD1 call from TCRdb remains unchecked. Germline V CDR1 and CDR2: SEHNR, FQNEAQ (reference sequence). This CDR3 has 15 amino acids.

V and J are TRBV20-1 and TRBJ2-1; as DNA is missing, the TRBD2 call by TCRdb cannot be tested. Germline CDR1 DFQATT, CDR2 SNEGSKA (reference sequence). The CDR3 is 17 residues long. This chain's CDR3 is CSVLELGLAGSYNEQFF.

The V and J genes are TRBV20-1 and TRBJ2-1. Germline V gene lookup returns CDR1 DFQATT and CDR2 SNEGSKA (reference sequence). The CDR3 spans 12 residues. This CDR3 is CSARLGDNEQFF.

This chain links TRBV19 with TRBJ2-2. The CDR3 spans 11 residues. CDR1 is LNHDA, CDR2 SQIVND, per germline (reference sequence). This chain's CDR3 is CASKESRELFF.

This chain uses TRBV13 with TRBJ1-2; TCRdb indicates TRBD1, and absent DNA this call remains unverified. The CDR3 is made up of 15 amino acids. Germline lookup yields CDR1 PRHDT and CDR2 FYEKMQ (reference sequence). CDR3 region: CASSLGTGEGYGYTF.

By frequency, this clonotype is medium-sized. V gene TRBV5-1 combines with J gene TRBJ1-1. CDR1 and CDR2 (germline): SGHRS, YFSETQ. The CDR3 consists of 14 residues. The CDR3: CASSLDLMNTEAFF.

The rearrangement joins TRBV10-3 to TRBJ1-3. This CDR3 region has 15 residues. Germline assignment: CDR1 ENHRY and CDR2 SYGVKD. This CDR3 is CAISVEGISGNTIYF.

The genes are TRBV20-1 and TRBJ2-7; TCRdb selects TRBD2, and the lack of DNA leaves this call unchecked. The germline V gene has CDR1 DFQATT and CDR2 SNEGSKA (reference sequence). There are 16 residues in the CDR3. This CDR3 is CSAQAGTSDSSYEQYF.

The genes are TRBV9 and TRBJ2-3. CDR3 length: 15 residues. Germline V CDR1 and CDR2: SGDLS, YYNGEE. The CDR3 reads CASSVVSSSTDTQYF.

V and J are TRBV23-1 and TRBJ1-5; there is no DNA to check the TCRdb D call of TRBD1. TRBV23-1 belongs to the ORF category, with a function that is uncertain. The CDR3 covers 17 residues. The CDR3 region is CASSHRRDRRVNQPQHF.

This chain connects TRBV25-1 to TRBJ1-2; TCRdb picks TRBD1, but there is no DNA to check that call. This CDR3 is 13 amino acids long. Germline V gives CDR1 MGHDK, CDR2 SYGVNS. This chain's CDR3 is CASSRIAGDGYTF.

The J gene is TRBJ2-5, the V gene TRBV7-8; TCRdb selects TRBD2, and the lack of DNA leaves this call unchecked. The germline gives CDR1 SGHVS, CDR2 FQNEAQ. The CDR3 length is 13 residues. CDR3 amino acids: CASREEGRETQYF. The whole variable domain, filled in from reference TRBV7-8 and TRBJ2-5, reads GAGVSQSPRYKVAKRGQDVALRCDPISGHVSLFWYQQALGQGPEFLTYFQNEAQLDKSGLPSDRFFAERPEGSVSTLKIQRTQQEDSAVYLCASREEGRETQYFGPGTRLLVL.

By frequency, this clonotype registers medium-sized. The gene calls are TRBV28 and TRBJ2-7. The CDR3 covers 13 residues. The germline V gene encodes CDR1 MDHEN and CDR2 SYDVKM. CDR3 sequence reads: CASSFGRAYEQYF.

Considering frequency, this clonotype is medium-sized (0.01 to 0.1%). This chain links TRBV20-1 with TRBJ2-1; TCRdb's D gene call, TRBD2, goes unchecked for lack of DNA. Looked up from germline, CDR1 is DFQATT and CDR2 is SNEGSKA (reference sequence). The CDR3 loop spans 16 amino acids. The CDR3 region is CSAREFAGGNNNEQFF.

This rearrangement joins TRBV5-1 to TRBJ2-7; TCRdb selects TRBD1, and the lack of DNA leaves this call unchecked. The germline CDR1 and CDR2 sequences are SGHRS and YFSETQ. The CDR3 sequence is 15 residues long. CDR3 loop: CASSLRDREFDGQYF.

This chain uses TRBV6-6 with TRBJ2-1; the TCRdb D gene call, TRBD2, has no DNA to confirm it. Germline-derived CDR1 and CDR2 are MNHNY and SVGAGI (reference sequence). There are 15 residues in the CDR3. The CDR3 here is CASSYLAGESNEQFF.

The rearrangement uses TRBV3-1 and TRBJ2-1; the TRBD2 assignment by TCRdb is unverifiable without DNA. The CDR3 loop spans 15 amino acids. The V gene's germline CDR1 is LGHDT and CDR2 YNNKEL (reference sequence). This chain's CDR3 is CASGPTSGSIYEQFF.

The CDR3: CASSYAGSGELFF. This chain uses TRBV6-5 with TRBJ2-2; without DNA, the TCRdb call of TRBD1 cannot be checked. CDR1 and CDR2 from the germline V gene are MNHEY and SVGAGI. CDR3 size: 13 residues.

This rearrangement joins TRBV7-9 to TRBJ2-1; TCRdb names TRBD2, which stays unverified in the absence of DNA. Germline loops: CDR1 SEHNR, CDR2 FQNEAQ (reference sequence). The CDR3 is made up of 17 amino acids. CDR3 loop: CASSLYGGSTKYNEQFF. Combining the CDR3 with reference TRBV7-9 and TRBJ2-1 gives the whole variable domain DTGVSQNPRHKITKRGQNVTFRCDPISEHNRLYWYRQTLGQGPEFLTYFQNEAQLEKSRLLSDRFSAERPKGSFSTLEIQRTEQGDSAMYLCASSLYGGSTKYNEQFFGPGTRLTVL.

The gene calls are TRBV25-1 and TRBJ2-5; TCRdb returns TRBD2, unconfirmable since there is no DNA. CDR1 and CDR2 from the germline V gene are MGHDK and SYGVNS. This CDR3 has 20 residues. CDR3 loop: CASSELMPRSGRVIEETQYF.

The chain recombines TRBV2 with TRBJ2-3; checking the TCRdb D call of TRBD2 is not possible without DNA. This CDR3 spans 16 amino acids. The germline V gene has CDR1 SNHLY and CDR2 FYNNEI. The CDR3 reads CASTTGTSGVTDTQYF.